The 8 T cell receptor beta chains below all came from one sample that was sequenced in a study of read filtering for tumor transcriptome and immune sequencing. The library was built from around 0.4 ug RNA with molecular barcoded adaptors for alpha/delta and beta/gamma chains. TCRdb recomputed calls from the reads with MiXCR, one row per CDR3 protein. The table has some 19,000 distinct CDR3 sequences, more than 20% seen once. Sequencing used a population of CD138-negative cells sorted from bone marrow. These receptor sequences come from a donor aged 40 or over with multiple myeloma.

At least ten counts were recorded for this clonotype. The rearrangement joins TRBV5-1 to TRBJ2-5, with 7 bases identical to TRBD1. The CDR3 has 15 residues. CDR1 SGHRS and CDR2 YFSETQ come from the germline V gene. The V gene end was trimmed by 3 bases and the J gene end by 0 bases; junction bases not matched to a gene: 5. As DNA, the CDR3 is TGCGCCAGCAGCTCCGGGACAGACTACCAAGAGACCCAGTACTTC. This translates into CASSSGTDYQETQYF.

J is TRBJ2-3 and V is TRBV20-1, with 7 bases that match TRBD1. V lost 1 base and J lost 0; bases outside the gene matches: 10. Germline-derived CDR1 and CDR2 are DFQATT and SNEGSKA (reference sequence). The CDR3 spans 17 residues. In nucleotides, the CDR3 is TGCAGTGCTAGAGTACTCGGGACAGCTTCTAGCACAGATACGCAGTATTTT. This encodes CSARVLGTASSTDTQYF.

About this clonotype itself: This is likely an artifact of a read error, given a far larger clone one base away. The chain combines TRBV6-5 with TRBJ2-7; D not certain. Germline CDR1 is MNHEY and CDR2 is SVGAGI. The CDR3 is 11 residues long. DNA of the CDR3: TGTGCCAGCAGTTACAGCTACGAGCGGTACTTC. This gives the protein CASSYSYERYF.

This chain connects TRBV6-2 or TRBV6-3 to TRBJ2-3; TRBD2 aligns across 7 bases. The V gene's germline CDR1 is MNHEY and CDR2 SVGEGT. After removal of 2 bases from V and 5 bases from J, the junction contained 10 bases not matched to a gene. This CDR3 region has 16 residues. The CDR3 loop is CASSYGGSLRKDTQYF. The CDR3 coding sequence is TGTGCCAGCAGTTACGGCGGGAGCCTTAGAAAAGATACGCAGTATTTT.

The chain combines TRBV2 with TRBJ2-3; 9 nucleotides agree with TRBD1. The V gene's germline CDR1 is SNHLY and CDR2 FYNNEI. CDR3 length: 15 residues. The V segment lost 10 bases and the J segment 2 bases; nucleotides outside the gene matches: 10. The CDR3 coding sequence is TGTGCCACCCGAGCAGACAGGGGGAACACAGATACGCAGTATTTT. This encodes CATRADRGNTDTQYF.

In its sample, this clonotype was seen many times. The chain links TRBV29-1 to TRBJ2-7; 7 bases fit TRBD1. The V and J ends lost 6 bases and 4 bases, in that order; junction bases with no gene match: 12. This CDR3 has 14 amino acids. The germline V gene has CDR1 SQVTM and CDR2 ANQGSEA. CDR3 loop: CSVQLPGQPYEQYF. The CDR3 DNA reads TGCAGCGTCCAATTACCGGGACAGCCATACGAGCAGTACTTC.

CDR3 coding DNA: TGTGCCAGCAGCACCCGTGGGGGGCAGGTTGAAGCTTTCTTT. It codes for CASSTRGGQVEAFF. The chain has TRBV7-2 and TRBJ1-1; D is possibly TRBD1 (6 bases). Germline CDR1 is SGHTA and CDR2 is FQGNSA. The CDR3 runs to 14 residues. Trimming stripped 5 bases from V and 7 bases from J, with 17 bases between.

The rearrangement uses TRBV7-9 and TRBJ2-7, with D tentatively TRBD2 (5 bases). The CDR3 totals 13 residues. Germline CDR1 and CDR2: SEHNR and FQNEAQ (reference sequence). V shed 0 bases and J shed 3 bases, with 6 bases lying between them. CDR3 nucleotides: TGTGCCAGCAGCTTAGCGGAGGACTACGAGCAGTACTTC. This translates into CASSLAEDYEQYF.